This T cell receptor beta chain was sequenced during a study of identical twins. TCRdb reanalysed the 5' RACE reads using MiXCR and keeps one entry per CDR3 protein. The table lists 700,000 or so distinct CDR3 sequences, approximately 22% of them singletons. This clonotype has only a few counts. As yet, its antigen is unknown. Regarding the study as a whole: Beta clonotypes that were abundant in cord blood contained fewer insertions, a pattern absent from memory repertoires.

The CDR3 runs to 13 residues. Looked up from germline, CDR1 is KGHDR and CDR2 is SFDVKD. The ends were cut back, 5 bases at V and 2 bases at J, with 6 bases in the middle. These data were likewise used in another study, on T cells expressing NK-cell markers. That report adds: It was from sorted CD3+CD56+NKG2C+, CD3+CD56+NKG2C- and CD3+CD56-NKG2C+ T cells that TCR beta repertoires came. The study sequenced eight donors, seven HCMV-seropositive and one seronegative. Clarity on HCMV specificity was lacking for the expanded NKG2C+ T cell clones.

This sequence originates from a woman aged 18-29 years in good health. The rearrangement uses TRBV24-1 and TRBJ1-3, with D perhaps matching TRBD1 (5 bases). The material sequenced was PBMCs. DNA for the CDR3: TGTGCCACCAGTGCGGGGGCTGGAAACACCATATATTTT. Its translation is CATSAGAGNTIYF.